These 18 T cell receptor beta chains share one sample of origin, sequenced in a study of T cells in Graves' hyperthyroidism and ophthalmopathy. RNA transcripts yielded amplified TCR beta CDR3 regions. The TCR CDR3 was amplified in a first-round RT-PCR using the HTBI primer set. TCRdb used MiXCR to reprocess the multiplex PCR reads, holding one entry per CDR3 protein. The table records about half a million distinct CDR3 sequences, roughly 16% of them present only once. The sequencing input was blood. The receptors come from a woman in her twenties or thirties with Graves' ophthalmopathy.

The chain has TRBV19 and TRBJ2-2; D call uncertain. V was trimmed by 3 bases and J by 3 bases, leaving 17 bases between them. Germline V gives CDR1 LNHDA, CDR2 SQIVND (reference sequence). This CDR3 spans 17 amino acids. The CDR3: CASSIRRRDIHTGELFF. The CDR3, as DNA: TGTGCCAGTAGTATCCGTCGTCGAGACATACACACCGGGGAGCTGTTTTTT.

The CDR3 reads CASSFSQVSTDTQYF. CDR3 DNA: TGTGCCAGCAGCTTTTCCCAGGTCAGCACAGATACGCAGTATTTT. J is TRBJ2-3 and V is TRBV7-9; D ambiguous. The CDR3 loop spans 15 amino acids. The germline CDR1 and CDR2 sequences are SEHNR and FQNEAQ (reference sequence). V gave up 3 bases and J gave up 0 bases, with 10 bases separating them.

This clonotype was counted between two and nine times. CDR3 nucleotide sequence: TGTGCCAGCTCACAAATAGGGACAGGGAGATCAAATGAGCAGTTCTTC. This translates into CASSQIGTGRSNEQFF. V and J are TRBV18 and TRBJ2-1, with 9 bases aligning to TRBD1. Germline values: CDR1 KGHSH, CDR2 LQKENI. There are 16 residues in the CDR3. Unmatched junction bases numbered 11, after V lost 4 bases and J lost 7 bases.

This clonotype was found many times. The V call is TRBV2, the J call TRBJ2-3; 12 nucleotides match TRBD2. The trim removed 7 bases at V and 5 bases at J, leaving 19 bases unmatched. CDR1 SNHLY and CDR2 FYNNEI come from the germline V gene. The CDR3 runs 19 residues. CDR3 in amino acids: CASMFLAGGPASRKDTQYF. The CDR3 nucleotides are TGTGCCAGCATGTTTCTAGCGGGAGGGCCAGCAAGTCGAAAAGATACGCAGTATTTT.

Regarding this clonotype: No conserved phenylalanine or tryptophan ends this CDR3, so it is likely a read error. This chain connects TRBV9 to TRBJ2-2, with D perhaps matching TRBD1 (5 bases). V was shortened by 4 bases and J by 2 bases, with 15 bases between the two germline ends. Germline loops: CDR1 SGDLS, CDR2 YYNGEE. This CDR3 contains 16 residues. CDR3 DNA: TGTGCCAGCAGCCCACGAAAAGGGGAAAACACCGGGGAGCTGTTTTTG. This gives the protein CASSPRKGENTGELFL.

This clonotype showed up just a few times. The CDR3 bases are TGTGCCTTGAGGGACACCTACAATGAGCAGTTCTTC. Encoded protein: CALRDTYNEQFF. The chain joins TRBV28 to TRBJ2-1, with D maybe TRBD1 (6 bases). The V gene lost 11 bases and the J gene lost 2 bases, with 10 bases spanning the gap. This CDR3 is built from 12 residues. Germline V gives CDR1 MDHEN, CDR2 SYDVKM.

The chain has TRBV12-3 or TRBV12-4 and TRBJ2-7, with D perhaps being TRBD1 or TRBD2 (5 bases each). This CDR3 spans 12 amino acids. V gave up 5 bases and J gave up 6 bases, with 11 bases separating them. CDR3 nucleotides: TGTGCCAGCAGTGCCCTGAGGGGCGAGCAGTACTTC. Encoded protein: CASSALRGEQYF.

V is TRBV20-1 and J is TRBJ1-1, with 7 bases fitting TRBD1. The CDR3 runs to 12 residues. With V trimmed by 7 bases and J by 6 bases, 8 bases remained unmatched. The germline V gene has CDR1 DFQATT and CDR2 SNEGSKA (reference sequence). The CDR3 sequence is CSVSTGQPEAFF. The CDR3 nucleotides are TGCAGTGTTTCGACAGGGCAACCTGAAGCTTTCTTT.

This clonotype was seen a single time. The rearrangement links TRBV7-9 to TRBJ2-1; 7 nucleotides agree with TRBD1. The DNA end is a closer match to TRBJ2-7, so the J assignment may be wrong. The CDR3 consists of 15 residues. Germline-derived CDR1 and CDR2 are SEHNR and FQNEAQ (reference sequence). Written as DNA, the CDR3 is TGTGCCAGCAGCCCCCCGGGACAGAAGAACAATGAGCAGTACTTC. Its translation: CASSPPGQKNNEQYF.

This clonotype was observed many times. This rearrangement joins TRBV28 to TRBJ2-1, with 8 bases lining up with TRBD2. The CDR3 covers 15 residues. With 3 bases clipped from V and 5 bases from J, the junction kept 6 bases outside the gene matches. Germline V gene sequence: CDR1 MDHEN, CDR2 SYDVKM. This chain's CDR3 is CASSFYGRDHNEQFF. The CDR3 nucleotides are TGTGCCAGCAGTTTCTACGGGAGGGATCACAATGAGCAGTTCTTC.

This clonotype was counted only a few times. For the CDR3, the DNA is TGTGCCAGCAGCTTAAGCGGGAGGGGGAGCACAGATACGCAGTATTTT. It specifies CASSLSGRGSTDTQYF. The chain is built from TRBV7-2 and TRBJ2-3; TRBD2 aligns across 10 bases. V shed 2 bases, J shed 0 bases, and the junction held 2 bases outside the gene matches. Germline loops: CDR1 SGHTA, CDR2 FQGNSA. The CDR3 is 16 amino acids.

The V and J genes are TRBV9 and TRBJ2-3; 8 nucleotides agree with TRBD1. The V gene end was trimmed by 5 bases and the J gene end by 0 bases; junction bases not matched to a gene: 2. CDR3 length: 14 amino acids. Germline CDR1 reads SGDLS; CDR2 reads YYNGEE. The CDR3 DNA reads TGTGCCAGCAGTCGACAGGGGAGCACAGATACGCAGTATTTT. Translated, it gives CASSRQGSTDTQYF.

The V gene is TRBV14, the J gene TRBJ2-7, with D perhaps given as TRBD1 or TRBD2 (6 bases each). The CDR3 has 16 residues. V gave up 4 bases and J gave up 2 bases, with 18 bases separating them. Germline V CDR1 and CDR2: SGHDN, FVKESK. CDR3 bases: TGTGCCAGCAGCCCCACCTTTAAGGGGGGAACCTACGAGCAGTACTTC. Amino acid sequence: CASSPTFKGGTYEQYF.

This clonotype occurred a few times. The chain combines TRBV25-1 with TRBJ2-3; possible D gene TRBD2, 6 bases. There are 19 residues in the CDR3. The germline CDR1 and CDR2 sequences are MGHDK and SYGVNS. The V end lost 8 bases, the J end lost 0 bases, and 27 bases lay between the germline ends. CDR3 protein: CASEGLGAELAPSTDTQYF. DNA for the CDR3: TGTGCCAGCGAGGGTCTGGGTGCCGAGCTAGCGCCGAGCACAGATACGCAGTATTTT.

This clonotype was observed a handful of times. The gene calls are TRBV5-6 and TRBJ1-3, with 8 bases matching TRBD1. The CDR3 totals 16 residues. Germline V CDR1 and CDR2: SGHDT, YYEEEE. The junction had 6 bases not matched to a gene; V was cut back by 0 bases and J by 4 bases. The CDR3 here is CASSLGDRSLGNTIYF. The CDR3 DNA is TGTGCCAGCAGCTTGGGGGACAGGAGCTTAGGAAACACCATATATTTT.

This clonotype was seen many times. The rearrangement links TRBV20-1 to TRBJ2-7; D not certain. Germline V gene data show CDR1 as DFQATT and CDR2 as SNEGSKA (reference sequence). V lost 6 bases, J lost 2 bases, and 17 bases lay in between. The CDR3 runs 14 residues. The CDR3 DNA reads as TGCAGTGCGAGTCTGGCGGCCCGCCCCTACGAGCAGTACTTC. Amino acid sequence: CSASLAARPYEQYF.

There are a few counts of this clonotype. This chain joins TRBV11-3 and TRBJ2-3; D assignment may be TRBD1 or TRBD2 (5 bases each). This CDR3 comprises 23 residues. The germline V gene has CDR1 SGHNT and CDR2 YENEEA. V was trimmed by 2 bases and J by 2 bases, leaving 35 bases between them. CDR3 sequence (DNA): TGTGCCAGCAGCTTACCCCCGGGGCCTAAGCCTAACGGCCCCTCCACACACACAGATACGCAGTATTTT. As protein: CASSLPPGPKPNGPSTHTDTQYF.

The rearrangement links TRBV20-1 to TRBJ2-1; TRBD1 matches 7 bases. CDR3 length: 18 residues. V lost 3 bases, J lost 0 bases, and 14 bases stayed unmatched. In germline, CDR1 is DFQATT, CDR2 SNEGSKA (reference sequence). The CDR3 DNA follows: TGCAGTGCTAGCATAGAGGGCCGAAGGGACAGCTCCTACAATGAGCAGTTCTTC. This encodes CSASIEGRRDSSYNEQFF.